The next 20 T cell receptor beta chains were all read from a single sample in a study of blood T cell repertoires in COVID-19. TCRdb's table, derived via immunoSEQ multiplex PCR, lists solely in-frame clones and lacks some. There are some 120,000 clones in the sample; over 65% occur only once, and about 3.8% lies in the top ten. The sample consisted of peripheral blood. Receptors were obtained from a man in his 60s with acute or convalescent COVID-19.

The J gene is TRBJ2-7, the V gene TRBV27; maybe TRBD1 (6 bases). The CDR3 has 16 residues. With 1 base removed from V and 4 bases from J, the gap between germline ends came to 17 bases. CDR1 is MNHEY, CDR2 SMNVEV, per germline (reference sequence). The CDR3 DNA sequence: TGTGCCAGCAGTTTATTGCAGGGGAAGAATACATACGAGCAGTACTTC. Protein sequence: CASSLLQGKNTYEQYF.

This rearrangement joins TRBV7-2 to TRBJ2-1, with TRBD1 identical over 9 bases. J was trimmed by 1 base and V by 6 bases; bases with no gene match: 7. The CDR3 length is 16 residues. Germline V CDR1 and CDR2: SGHTA, FQGNSA. The CDR3 sequence is CASSRDRASSYNEQFF. In DNA form, the CDR3 reads TGTGCCAGCAGTCGGGACAGGGCCTCTTCCTACAATGAGCAGTTCTTC.

DNA of the CDR3: TGTGCCAGCAGCGTAACAGGGGTCGGAAATCAGCCCCAGCATTTT. Protein product: CASSVTGVGNQPQHF. The chain is built from TRBV6-5 and TRBJ1-5, with TRBD1 matching over 7 bases. The trim removed 6 bases at V and 4 bases at J, leaving 9 bases unmatched. The CDR3 sequence is 15 residues long. Germline V lookup: CDR1 MNHEY, CDR2 SVGAGI.

The chain employs TRBV5-6 and TRBJ1-1, with 9 bases that match TRBD1. This CDR3 spans 14 amino acids. Losses at the gene ends were 1 base for V and 10 bases for J; bases not matched to a gene: 8. Germline lookup yields CDR1 SGHDT and CDR2 YYEEEE. The CDR3 region is CASSLRGTGKTAFF. Here the CDR3 DNA reads TGTGCCAGCAGCTTGAGGGGGACAGGGAAGACAGCTTTCTTT.

This chain joins TRBV6-4 and TRBJ2-1; no firm D call. V was trimmed by 3 bases and J by 6 bases, leaving 9 bases between them. Germline values: CDR1 MRHNA, CDR2 SNTAGT. The CDR3 has 13 residues. CDR3 in amino acids: CASSENVLNEQFF. DNA for the CDR3: TGTGCCAGCAGTGAGAATGTACTCAATGAGCAGTTCTTC.

The CDR3 protein is CASSLTGQLITDTQYF. CDR3 in DNA: TGTGCCAGTAGTTTGACGGGACAGCTAATCACAGATACGCAGTATTTT. This rearrangement joins TRBV19 to TRBJ2-3, with 7 bases identical to TRBD1. V lost 5 bases and J lost 2; bases outside the gene matches: 10. The CDR3 covers 16 residues. CDR1 and CDR2 (germline): LNHDA, SQIVND (reference sequence).

This chain uses TRBV9 with TRBJ1-2, with 7 bases lining up with TRBD1. The CDR3 covers 13 residues. Germline values: CDR1 SGDLS, CDR2 YYNGEE. Unmatched junction bases numbered 5, after V lost 2 bases and J lost 7 bases. The CDR3 DNA follows: TGTGCCAGCAGCGTGAGGGGGCGCGGTGGCTACACCTTC. Amino acids: CASSVRGRGGYTF.

This clone appeared a single time. The V and J genes are TRBV6-2 or TRBV6-3 and TRBJ2-7, with D possibly being TRBD1 (5 bases). Per germline, CDR1 MNHEY and CDR2 SVGEGT. V lost 4 bases to trimming and J lost 3 bases, with 16 bases between them. CDR3 length equals 15 residues. The CDR3 here is CASSSIVWGGYEQYF. In DNA, the CDR3 is TGTGCCAGCAGTTCGATAGTTTGGGGCGGCTACGAGCAGTACTTC.

This clone was counted a single time. The V and J genes are TRBV5-1 and TRBJ1-4; D ambiguous. Trimming removed 3 bases from V and 0 bases from J, with 12 bases in between. The CDR3 is made up of 16 amino acids. Germline lookup yields CDR1 SGHRS and CDR2 YFSETQ. Here the CDR3 DNA reads TGCGCCAGCAGCTCGGGTCAACCCGCAACTAATGAAAAACTGTTTTTT. Translation gives CASSSGQPATNEKLFF.

V gene TRBV7-3 combines with J gene TRBJ2-1; TRBD2 might be the D (6 bases). The CDR3 covers 17 residues. CDR1 and CDR2 from the germline V gene are SGHTA and FQGTGA. Trimming pared 1 base from V and 7 bases from J, leaving 20 bases between. DNA for the CDR3: TGTGCCAGCAGCTTAATAGGGCGGCGGGGCGAAGGGAATGAGCAGTTCTTC. Its protein product is CASSLIGRRGEGNEQFF. The whole variable domain, remainder taken from reference TRBV7-3 and TRBJ2-1, is GAGVSQTPSNKVTEKGKYVELRCDPISGHTALYWYRQSLGQGPEFLIYFQGTGAADDSGLPNDRFFAVRPEGSVSTLKIQRTERGDSAVYLCASSLIGRRGEGNEQFFGPGTRLTVL.

The CDR3 DNA follows: TGTGCCAGCAGCGTAGAATCAGCGGGAGGCTATGAGCAGTTCTTC. Translated: CASSVESAGGYEQFF. The genes are TRBV9 and TRBJ2-1, with TRBD2 matching over 9 bases. This CDR3 spans 15 amino acids. The V and J ends lost 0 bases and 8 bases, in that order; junction bases with no gene match: 6. Germline V gives CDR1 SGDLS, CDR2 YYNGEE.

The rearrangement uses TRBV3-1 (or the pseudogene TRBV3-2) and TRBJ1-3; D unclear. The CDR3 loop spans 13 amino acids. Trimming pared 4 bases from V and 2 bases from J, leaving 6 bases between. Per germline, CDR1 LGHDT and CDR2 YNNKEL (reference sequence). CDR3 sequence (DNA): TGTGCCAGCAGCCTGTATGCTGGAAACACCATATATTTT. Its protein is CASSLYAGNTIYF.

This clone was seen only once. The rearrangement joins TRBV5-1 to TRBJ1-4; 8 bases match TRBD1. The CDR3 extends over 16 amino acids. V shed 4 bases, J shed 3 bases, and the junction held 8 bases outside the gene matches. Germline CDR1 reads SGHRS; CDR2 reads YFSETQ. CDR3 nucleotide sequence: TGCGCCAGCAGCATAGGACAGGGTTCGGCTAATGAAAAACTGTTTTTT. This sequence encodes CASSIGQGSANEKLFF. Drawing the rest from reference TRBV5-1 and TRBJ1-4, the complete variable domain is KAGVTQTPRYLIKTRGQQVTLSCSPISGHRSVSWYQQTPGQGLQFLFEYFSETQRNKGNFPGRFSGRQFSNSRSEMNVSTLELGDSALYLCASSIGQGSANEKLFFGSGTQLSVL.

The chain joins TRBV7-9 to TRBJ1-2; 10 bases align to TRBD1. This CDR3 comprises 15 residues. Per germline, CDR1 SEHNR and CDR2 FQNEAQ (reference sequence). Trimming removed 3 bases from V and 6 bases from J; junction bases left unmatched: 7. CDR3 DNA sequence: TGTGCCAGCAGCTTGGCTACCGGGACAGGGGATGGCTACACCTTC. It specifies CASSLATGTGDGYTF.

The rearrangement joins TRBV7-2 to TRBJ2-3; TRBD2 is a possible D gene (6 bases). The CDR3 is 14 residues long. Trimming removed 0 bases from V and 6 bases from J, with 10 bases in between. Germline V gene sequence: CDR1 SGHTA, CDR2 FQGNSA. The CDR3 nucleotides are TGTGCCAGCAGCTTAGCGTATGGGGGGGATACGCAGTATTTT. This sequence encodes CASSLAYGGDTQYF.

This clone was seen a handful of times. V is TRBV6-5 and J is TRBJ2-1; TRBD1 matches at 9 bases. CDR3 length: 15 residues. V lost 0 bases, J lost 6 bases, and 3 bases stayed unmatched. Per germline, CDR1 MNHEY and CDR2 SVGAGI. The CDR3: CASSYSQGAFNEQFF. DNA for the CDR3: TGTGCCAGCAGTTACTCACAGGGGGCTTTCAATGAGCAGTTCTTC.

With respect to this clone: Relative to the germline gene, one junction end is altered; a read error may explain this. The V and J genes are TRBV5-1 and TRBJ1-4; TRBD1 matches at 7 bases. Germline V CDR1 and CDR2: SGHRS, YFSETQ. The CDR3 runs to 13 residues. The CDR3 region has the DNA TGCGCCAGCAGCTTGGACGGACAGGCGCACCTCCTTTTT. It is translated as CASSLDGQAHLLF.

This rearrangement joins TRBV27 to TRBJ1-2, with D tentatively TRBD1 (6 bases). This CDR3 has 14 residues. Trimming left V 5 bases short and J 6 bases short, with 16 bases between. The V gene's germline CDR1 is MNHEY and CDR2 SMNVEV (reference sequence). CDR3 nucleotide sequence: TGTGCCAGCAGTCCATCTCGGGACATTGATGGCTACACCTTC. Protein: CASSPSRDIDGYTF.

V and J are TRBV7-9 and TRBJ2-5, with 9 bases lining up with TRBD1. Germline V gene lookup returns CDR1 SEHNR and CDR2 FQNEAQ (reference sequence). The CDR3 covers 12 residues. V was pared by 6 bases and J by 5 bases, with 1 base of the junction left unmatched. In DNA form, the CDR3 reads TGTGCCAGCAGAGGACAGGGGGAGACCCAGTACTTC. This sequence encodes CASRGQGETQYF. The full variable domain, in which reference TRBV7-9 and TRBJ2-5 provide the parts outside the CDR3, is DTGVSQNPRHKITKRGQNVTFRCDPISEHNRLYWYRQTLGQGPEFLTYFQNEAQLEKSRLLSDRFSAERPKGSFSTLEIQRTEQGDSAMYLCASRGQGETQYFGPGTRLLVL.

The chain employs TRBV4-1 and TRBJ2-1; TRBD2 aligns across 13 bases. The CDR3 totals 15 residues. Germline lookup yields CDR1 MGHRA and CDR2 YSYEKL. V gave up 2 bases and J gave up 11 bases; unmatched junction bases: 6. The CDR3 is CASSQLGTSGAQQFF. DNA for the CDR3: TGCGCCAGCAGCCAACTCGGGACTAGCGGGGCTCAGCAGTTCTTC.